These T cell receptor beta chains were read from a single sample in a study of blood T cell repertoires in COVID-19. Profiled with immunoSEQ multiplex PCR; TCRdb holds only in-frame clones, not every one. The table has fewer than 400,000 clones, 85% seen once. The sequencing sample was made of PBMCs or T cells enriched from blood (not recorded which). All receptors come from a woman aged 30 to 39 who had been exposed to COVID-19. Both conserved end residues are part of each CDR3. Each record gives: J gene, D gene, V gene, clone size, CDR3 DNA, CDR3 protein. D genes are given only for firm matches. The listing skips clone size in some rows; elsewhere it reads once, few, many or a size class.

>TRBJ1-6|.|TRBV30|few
TGTGCCTGGAGTGTACAAAATAATTCACCCCTCCACTTT
CAWSVQNNSPLHF
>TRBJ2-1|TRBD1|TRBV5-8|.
TGTGCCAGCAGCCGTCCCGGGACAGACCCCTACAATGAGCAGTTCTTC
CASSRPGTDPYNEQFF
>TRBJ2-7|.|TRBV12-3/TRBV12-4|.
TGTGCCAGCACAACCGGCTCCTACGAGCAGTACTTC
CASTTGSYEQYF
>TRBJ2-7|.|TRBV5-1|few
TGCGCCAGCAGCTTGACTAGCTCCTACGAGCAGTACTTC
CASSLTSSYEQYF
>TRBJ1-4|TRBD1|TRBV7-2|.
TGTGCCAGCAGCTTAAACAGGGGCGCTAATGAAAAACTGTTTTTT
CASSLNRGANEKLFF
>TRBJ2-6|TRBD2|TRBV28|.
TGTGCCAGCAGTTCTACCGGGGGGACCAACGTCCTGACTTTC
CASSSTGGTNVLTF
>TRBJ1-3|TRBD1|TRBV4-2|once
TGTGCCAGCAGTAAACAGGGGGCGCCTGGAAACACCATATATTTT
CASSKQGAPGNTIYF
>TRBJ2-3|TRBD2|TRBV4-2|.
TGTGCCAGCAGCCAGCTAGCGGGGGAAACAGATACGCAGTATTTT
CASSQLAGETDTQYF
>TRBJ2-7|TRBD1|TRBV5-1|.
TGCGCCAGCAGCTTGAGTATTTTAGGGACAGGGGGCGCAAAATACGAGCAGTACTTC
CASSLSILGTGGAKYEQYF
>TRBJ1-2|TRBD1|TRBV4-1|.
TGCGCCAGCAGCCAGTCGACAGGGGGTGTGAACTATGGCTACACCTTC
CASSQSTGGVNYGYTF
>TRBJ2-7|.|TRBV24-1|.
TGTGCCACCAGTGATCGGACAGGAGGGTCCTACGAGCAGTACTTC
CATSDRTGGSYEQYF
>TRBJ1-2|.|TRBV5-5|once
TGTGCCAGCAGCTCGGAGAGAACCGAAATTCACTATGGCTACACCTTC
CASSSERTEIHYGYTF
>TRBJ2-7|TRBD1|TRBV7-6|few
TGTGCCAGCAGCTTCGGTGACAGGGGCTACGAGCAGTACTTC
CASSFGDRGYEQYF
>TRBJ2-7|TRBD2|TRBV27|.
TGTGCCAGCAGTTTTAGCGGGGGGGCCTCCTACGAGCAGTACTTC
CASSFSGGASYEQYF
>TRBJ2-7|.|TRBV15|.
TGTGCCACCAGCAGAGATTTTTCTTACGAGCAGTACTTC
CATSRDFSYEQYF
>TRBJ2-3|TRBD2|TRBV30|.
TGTGCCTGGAGTCGGCTAGCGGATAGCACAGATACGCAGTATTTT
CAWSRLADSTDTQYF
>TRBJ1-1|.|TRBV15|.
TGTGCCACCAGCACAAGGTCGGGGAACACTGAAGCTTTCTTT
CATSTRSGNTEAFF
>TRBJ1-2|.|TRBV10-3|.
TGTGCCATCAGTGGGTGGGGGCAAGACTATGGCTACACCTTC
CAISGWGQDYGYTF
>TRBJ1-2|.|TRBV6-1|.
TGTGCCAGCAGCGAAGTCGTCGGCCGACAGTTTGGCTACACCTTC
CASSEVVGRQFGYTF
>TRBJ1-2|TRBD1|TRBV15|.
TGTGCCACCAGCGCGACCGGACAGGGCTATGGCTACACCTTC
CATSATGQGYGYTF
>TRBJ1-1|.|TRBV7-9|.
TGTGCCAGCAGACGAGGTATTGGTATGAACACTGAAGCTTTCTTT
CASRRGIGMNTEAFF
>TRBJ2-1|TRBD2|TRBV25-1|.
TGTGCCAGCAGGAGGGGGACTAGGAATGAGCAGTTCTTC
CASRRGTRNEQFF
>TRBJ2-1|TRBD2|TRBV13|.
TGTGCCAGCAGCCCGGGACTAGCGGGAGGAATAAATGAGCAGTTCTTC
CASSPGLAGGINEQFF
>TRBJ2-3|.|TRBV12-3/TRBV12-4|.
TGTGCCAGCAGTTCTTCTACAGATACGCAGTATTTT
CASSSSTDTQYF
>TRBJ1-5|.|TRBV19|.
TGTGCCAGTAGTCCCCAAGGCATCAGGGAAAGCAATCAGCCCCAGCATTTT
CASSPQGIRESNQPQHF
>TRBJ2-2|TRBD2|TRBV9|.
TGTGCCAGCAGCGTCCGACTAGCGGGAGAGACCGGGGAGCTGTTTTTT
CASSVRLAGETGELFF
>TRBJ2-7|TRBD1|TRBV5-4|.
TGTGCCAGCAGCTTCTGGACAGGGCCCTACGAGCAGTACTTC
CASSFWTGPYEQYF
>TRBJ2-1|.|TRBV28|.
TGTGCCAGCAGTTTGGCAGGGTTAAACAATGAGCAGTTCTTC
CASSLAGLNNEQFF
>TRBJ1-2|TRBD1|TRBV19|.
TGTGCCAGTAAATACAGGGGGCGAGGCTACACCTTC
CASKYRGRGYTF
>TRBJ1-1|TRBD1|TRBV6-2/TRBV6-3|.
TGTGCCAGCAGTGGGGACAGGGGAGGCACTGAAGCTTTCTTT
CASSGDRGGTEAFF
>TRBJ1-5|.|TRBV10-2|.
TGCGCCAGCAGTGAGGTAGCTACAGGGAGCAATCAGCCCCAGCATTTT
CASSEVATGSNQPQHF
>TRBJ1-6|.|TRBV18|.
TGTGCCAGCTCACGACGGACAGTTACGGATAATTCACCCCTCCACTTT
CASSRRTVTDNSPLHF
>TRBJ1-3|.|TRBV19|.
TGTGCCAGTAGTATACGAGGGTCTGGAAACACCATATATTTT
CASSIRGSGNTIYF
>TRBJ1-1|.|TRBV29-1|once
TGCAGCGTTGGAAAGAGGGTGAGGATGGACACTGAAGCTTTCTTT
CSVGKRVRMDTEAFF
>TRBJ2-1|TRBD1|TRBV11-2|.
TGTGCCAGCAGGAAACCGGGACAGGGCAATGAGCAGTTCTTC
CASRKPGQGNEQFF
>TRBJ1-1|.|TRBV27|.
TGTGCCAGCAGTTTAAGCCCGAACACTGAAGCTTTCTTT
CASSLSPNTEAFF
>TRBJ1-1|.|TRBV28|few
TGTGCCAGCTTAAACAGCAGGAACACTGAAGCTTTCTTT
CASLNSRNTEAFF
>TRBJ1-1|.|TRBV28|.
TGTGCCAGCAGTCAAACAGCTCCGACCAGCGCTTTCTTT
CASSQTAPTSAFF
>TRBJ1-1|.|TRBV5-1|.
TGCGCCAGCAGCCCGAATATCAGGAACACTGAAGCTTTCTTT
CASSPNIRNTEAFF
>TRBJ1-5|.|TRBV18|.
TGTGCCAGCTCACTCTTACAGGGTTACCAGGGGCCCCAGCATTTT
CASSLLQGYQGPQHF
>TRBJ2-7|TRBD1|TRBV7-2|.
TGTGCCAGCAGCTCATCTCAGGGGGCCTACGAGCAGTACTTC
CASSSSQGAYEQYF
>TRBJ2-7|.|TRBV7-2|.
TGTGCCAGCAGCCTAGACCGGGGATACGAGCAGTACTTC
CASSLDRGYEQYF
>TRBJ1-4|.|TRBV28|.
TGTGCCAGCCGGGGTGCAACTAATGAAAAACTGTTTTTT
CASRGATNEKLFF
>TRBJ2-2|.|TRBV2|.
TGTGCCAGCAGAAGGAGTCAAAACACCGGGGAGCTGTTTTTT
CASRRSQNTGELFF
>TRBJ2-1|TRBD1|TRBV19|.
TGTGCCAGTAGTACCGACAGGGGAGGTAATGAGCAGTTCTTC
CASSTDRGGNEQFF
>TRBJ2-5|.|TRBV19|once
TGTGCCAGTAGTTCCCAGGGACAAGAGACCCAGTACTTC
CASSSQGQETQYF
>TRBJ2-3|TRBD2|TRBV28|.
TGTGCCAGCAGCTCCCTTGGGGGGGACACAGATACGCAGTATTTT
CASSSLGGDTDTQYF
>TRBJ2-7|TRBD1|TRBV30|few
TGTGCCTGGAGGAATTCCGGGACAGGGGACTACGAGCAGTACTTC
CAWRNSGTGDYEQYF
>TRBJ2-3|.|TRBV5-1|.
TGCGCCAGCAGCTTGGGGAGGGGCGGTAGCACAGATACGCAGTATTTT
CASSLGRGGSTDTQYF
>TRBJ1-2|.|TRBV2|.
TGTGCCAGCAGTACAGGGCCCTATGGCTACACCTTC
CASSTGPYGYTF
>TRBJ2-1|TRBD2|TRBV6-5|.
TGTGCCAGCAGTTCGGGACTAGCGCTCTACAATGAGCAGTTCTTC
CASSSGLALYNEQFF
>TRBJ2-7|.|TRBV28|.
TGTGCCAGCAGTCCCGAAGGCGCGGAGAACTACGAGCAGTACTTC
CASSPEGAENYEQYF
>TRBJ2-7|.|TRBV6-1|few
TGTGCCAGCAGTGAAACCGGGGGATCAACTTTTCGGGACTACGAGCAGTACTTC
CASSETGGSTFRDYEQYF